The present TCR beta chain was sequenced within a study of a mutant IDH1 vaccine in newly diagnosed glioma. Turning to the study itself: Patients got their first vaccination 4-6 weeks after radiotherapy alone, or with temozolomide cycles. Patients under treatment included roughly 60% males and approximately 40% females and had a mean age of roughly 43 years. Prior therapy was radiotherapy, temozolomide, or both; most received both.

A remark on this clone: The antigen is unknown.

Time point indicated: week 35, safety follow-up. Alongside topical imiquimod, each dose of vaccine comprised 300 ug of mutant IDH1 20-mer peptide. Those who donated had recent WHO grade 3 or 4 IDH1-mutant, ATRX-lost astrocytomas. This CDR3 region has 15 residues. V shed 4 bases, J shed 9 bases, and the junction held 12 bases outside the gene matches. Germline CDR1 LGHNA, CDR2 YSLEER. The assay was immunoSEQ multiplex PCR, and TCRdb's table has in-frame clones only and misses some. The repertoire includes more than 60,000 clones, about 74% of them detected once, and 4.7% sits in the top ten. The sequence was obtained from a man in his fifties or sixties with glioma. This rearrangement joins TRBV4-3 to TRBJ2-1; TRBD2 matches 7 bases. The source material was PBMCs, sampled from a glioma patient whose treatment included an IDH1 peptide vaccine. The CDR3 nucleotides are TGCGCCAGCAGCCTGCGGCGGGGGAGAGGTAGTGAGCAGTTCTTC. It is translated as CASSLRRGRGSEQFF.